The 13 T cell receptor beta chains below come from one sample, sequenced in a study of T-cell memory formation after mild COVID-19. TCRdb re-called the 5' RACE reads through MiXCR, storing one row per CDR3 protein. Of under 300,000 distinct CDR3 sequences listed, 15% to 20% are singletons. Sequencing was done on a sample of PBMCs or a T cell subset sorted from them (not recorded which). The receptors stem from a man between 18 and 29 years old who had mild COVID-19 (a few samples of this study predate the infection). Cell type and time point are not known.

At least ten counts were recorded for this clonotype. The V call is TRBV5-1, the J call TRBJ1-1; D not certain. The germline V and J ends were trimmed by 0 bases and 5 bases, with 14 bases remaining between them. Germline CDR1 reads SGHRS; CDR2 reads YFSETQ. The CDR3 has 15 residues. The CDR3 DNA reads TGCGCCAGCAGCTTGGAGATTGGGGTTGGAACTGAAGCTTTCTTT. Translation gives CASSLEIGVGTEAFF.

This chain's CDR3 is CASSYPRMTQYF. The CDR3 DNA reads TGTGCCAGCAGTTACCCCAGAATGACCCAGTACTTC. V gene TRBV6-2 or TRBV6-3 combines with J gene TRBJ2-5; unclear D gene. Trimming stripped 2 bases from V and 7 bases from J, with 8 bases between. This CDR3 has 12 residues. The germline CDR1 and CDR2 sequences are MNHEY and SVGEGT.

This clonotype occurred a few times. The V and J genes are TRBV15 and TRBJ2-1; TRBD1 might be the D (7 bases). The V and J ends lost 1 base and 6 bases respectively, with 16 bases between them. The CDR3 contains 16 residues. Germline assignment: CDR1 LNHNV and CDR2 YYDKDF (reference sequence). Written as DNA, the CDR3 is TGTGCCACCAGCAGAGTATTGTCAGGGGGGTTCAATGAGCAGTTCTTC. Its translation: CATSRVLSGGFNEQFF. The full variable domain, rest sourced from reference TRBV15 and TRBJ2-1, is DAMVIQNPRYQVTQFGKPVTLSCSQTLNHNVMYWYQQKSSQAPKLLFHYYDKDFNNEADTPDNFQSRRPNTSFCFLDIRSPGLGDTAMYLCATSRVLSGGFNEQFFGPGTRLTVL.

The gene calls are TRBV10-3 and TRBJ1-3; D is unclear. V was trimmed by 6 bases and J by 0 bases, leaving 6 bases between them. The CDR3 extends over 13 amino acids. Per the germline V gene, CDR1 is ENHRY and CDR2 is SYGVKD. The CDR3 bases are TGTGCCATCAGGTCGACCTCTGGAAACACCATATATTTT. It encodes CAIRSTSGNTIYF.

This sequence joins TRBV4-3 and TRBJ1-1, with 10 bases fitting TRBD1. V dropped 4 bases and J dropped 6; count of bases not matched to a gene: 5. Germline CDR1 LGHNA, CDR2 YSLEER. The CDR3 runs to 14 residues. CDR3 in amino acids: CASSLRQGASEAFF. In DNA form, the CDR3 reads TGCGCCAGCAGCCTTCGACAGGGGGCCTCTGAAGCTTTCTTT.

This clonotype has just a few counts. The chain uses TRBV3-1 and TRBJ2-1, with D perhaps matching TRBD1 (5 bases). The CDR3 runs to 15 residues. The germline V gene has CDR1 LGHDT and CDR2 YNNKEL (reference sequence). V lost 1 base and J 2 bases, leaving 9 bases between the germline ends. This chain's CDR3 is CASSQGQQAYNEQFF. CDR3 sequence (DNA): TGTGCCAGCAGCCAAGGACAGCAAGCCTACAATGAGCAGTTCTTC.

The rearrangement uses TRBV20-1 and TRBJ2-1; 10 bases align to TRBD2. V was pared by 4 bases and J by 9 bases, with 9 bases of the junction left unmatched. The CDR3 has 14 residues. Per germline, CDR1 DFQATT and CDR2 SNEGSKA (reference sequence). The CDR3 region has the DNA TGCAGTGCTATGAATAGCGGGGGGCCCAGTGAGCAGTTCTTC. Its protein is CSAMNSGGPSEQFF.

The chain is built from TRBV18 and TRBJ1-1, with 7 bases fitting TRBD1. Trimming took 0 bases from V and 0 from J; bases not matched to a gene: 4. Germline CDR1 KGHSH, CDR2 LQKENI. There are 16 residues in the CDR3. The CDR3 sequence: CASSPPTGSVNTEAFF. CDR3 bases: TGTGCCAGCTCACCACCGACAGGGAGCGTGAACACTGAAGCTTTCTTT.

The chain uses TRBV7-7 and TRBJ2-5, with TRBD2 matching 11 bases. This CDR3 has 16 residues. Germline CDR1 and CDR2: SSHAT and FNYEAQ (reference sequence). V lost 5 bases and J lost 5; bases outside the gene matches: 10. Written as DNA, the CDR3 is TGTGCCAGCAGCGCTGACCTTAGCGGGGGGGCCGAGACCCAGTACTTC. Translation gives CASSADLSGGAETQYF.

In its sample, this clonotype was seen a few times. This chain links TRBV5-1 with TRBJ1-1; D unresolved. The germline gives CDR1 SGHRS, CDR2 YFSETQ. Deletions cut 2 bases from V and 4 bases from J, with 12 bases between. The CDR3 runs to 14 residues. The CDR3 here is CASSLGPPSTEAFF. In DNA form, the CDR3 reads TGCGCCAGCAGCTTAGGACCGCCCAGCACTGAAGCTTTCTTT.

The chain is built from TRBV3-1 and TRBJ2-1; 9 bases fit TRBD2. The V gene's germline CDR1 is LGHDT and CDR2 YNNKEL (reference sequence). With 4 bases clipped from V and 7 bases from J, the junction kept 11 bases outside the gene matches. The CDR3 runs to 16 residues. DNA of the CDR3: TGTGCCAGCAGCCCCTCGGGGCGGGGGGGCCGGAATGAGCAGTTCTTC. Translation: CASSPSGRGGRNEQFF.

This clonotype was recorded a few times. The CDR3 spells CASSRKTGTLQIMNTEAFF. DNA of the CDR3: TGTGCCAGCAGCCGCAAGACCGGGACCTTACAGATCATGAACACTGAAGCTTTCTTT. This chain uses TRBV12-3 or TRBV12-4 with TRBJ1-1; tentatively, D is TRBD1 (5 bases). This CDR3 is 19 amino acids long. Trimming took off 6 bases at V and 0 bases at J, with 26 bases between the two ends.

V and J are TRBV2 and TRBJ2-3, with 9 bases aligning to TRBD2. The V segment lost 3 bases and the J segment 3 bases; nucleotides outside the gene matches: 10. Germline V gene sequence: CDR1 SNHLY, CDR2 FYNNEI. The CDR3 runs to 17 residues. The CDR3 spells CASSDPSIAGETDTQYF. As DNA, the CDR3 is TGTGCCAGCAGTGATCCCTCGATAGCGGGGGAAACAGATACGCAGTATTTT.